The next 19 T cell receptor beta chains were all read from a single sample in a study of Ad26.COV2.S vaccination and SARS-CoV-2 variants. The repertoire was sequenced with immunoSEQ multiplex PCR; TCRdb's copy has only in-frame clones and lacks some. This sample has hundreds of thousands of clones, with roughly 90% found just once. Treatment specified: about 20 received Ad26.COV2.S at low or high dose, single or two shots; 5 received placebo; per-sample allocation not given. Sampling occurred on day 63 after the first vaccine or placebo injection. The sample was peripheral blood, taken in a trial of Ad26.COV2.S vaccine versus placebo. The receptors originated from a person between 18 and 59 years old who received the Ad26.COV2.S COVID-19 vaccine or a placebo.

The chain links TRBV10-2 to TRBJ2-7; D unclear. The CDR3 is 11 amino acids. V gave up 6 bases and J gave up 3 bases, with 6 bases separating them. Germline values: CDR1 WSHSY, CDR2 SAAADI. The chain's CDR3 is CASRSSYEQYF. The CDR3 DNA sequence: TGCGCCAGCAGAAGCAGCTACGAGCAGTACTTC.

This chain connects TRBV27 to TRBJ1-3, with D perhaps TRBD1 (6 bases). Germline V CDR1 and CDR2: MNHEY, SMNVEV (reference sequence). The CDR3 is 16 residues long. V shed 5 bases and J shed 0 bases, with 14 bases lying between them. The CDR3 sequence is CASSIGQTISGNTIYF. The CDR3 nucleotides read TGTGCCAGCAGTATTGGACAGACCATCTCTGGAAACACCATATATTTT.

The chain has TRBV18 and TRBJ1-4, with 11 bases lining up with TRBD1. This CDR3 contains 15 residues. In germline, CDR1 is KGHSH, CDR2 LQKENI. Trimming removed 6 bases from V and 7 bases from J; junction bases left unmatched: 7. The CDR3 DNA follows: TGTGCCAGCTCCCCCGCAGGGACAGGGGGTGAAAAACTGTTTTTT. It is translated as CASSPAGTGGEKLFF.

This clone was detected only a few times. This rearrangement joins TRBV3-1 (or the pseudogene TRBV3-2) to TRBJ1-4, with 7 bases identical to TRBD1. With V trimmed by 3 bases and J by 8 bases, 6 bases remained unmatched. The CDR3 length is 14 residues. The germline gives CDR1 LGHDT, CDR2 YNNKEL (reference sequence). The CDR3 reads CASSQDRPGEKLFF. CDR3 bases: TGTGCCAGCAGCCAGGACAGGCCGGGCGAAAAACTGTTTTTT.

J is TRBJ2-2 and V is TRBV9, with a tentative D call TRBD1 (6 bases). The CDR3 is 15 amino acids. Germline V gives CDR1 SGDLS, CDR2 YYNGEE. The V gene lost 0 bases and the J gene lost 1 base, with 7 bases spanning the gap. CDR3 coding DNA: TGTGCCAGCAGCGTAGCGGGACAGAACACCGGGGAGCTGTTTTTT. Its translation is CASSVAGQNTGELFF.

The rearrangement joins TRBV7-6 to TRBJ2-2; D is perhaps TRBD1 (5 bases). The CDR3 spans 13 residues. The ends were cut back, 5 bases at V and 6 bases at J, with 10 bases in the middle. Germline CDR1 is SGHVS and CDR2 is FNYEAQ. This chain's CDR3 is CASSQQGSGELFF. DNA of the CDR3: TGTGCCAGCAGCCAGCAGGGTTCCGGGGAGCTGTTTTTT.

The chain employs TRBV4-2 and TRBJ2-3; 10 nucleotides line up with TRBD2. From germline, CDR1 is LGHNA and CDR2 YNFKEQ. Trimming cost V 0 bases and J 3 bases; bases outside gene matches: 9. The CDR3 is made up of 18 amino acids. CDR3 residues: CASSQEGASGRGTDTQYF. CDR3 DNA: TGTGCCAGCAGCCAAGAAGGGGCTAGCGGGAGAGGGACAGATACGCAGTATTTT.

The genes are TRBV30 and TRBJ2-5, with D tentatively TRBD1 (6 bases). This CDR3 region has 16 residues. Trimming removed 0 bases at V and 5 bases at J, with 19 bases between. The germline gives CDR1 GTSNPN, CDR2 SVGIG (reference sequence). This CDR3 is CAWSVAGARLAETQYF. CDR3 in DNA: TGTGCCTGGAGTGTGGCAGGGGCCCGTCTCGCGGAGACCCAGTACTTC.

V and J are TRBV14 and TRBJ2-1, with D tentatively TRBD2 (6 bases). Germline CDR1 is SGHDN and CDR2 is FVKESK. There are 16 residues in the CDR3. The V gene lost 1 base and the J gene lost 0 bases, with 10 bases spanning the gap. The CDR3 DNA reads as TGTGCCAGCAGCCAAGTAGGAGGGAGCTCCTACAATGAGCAGTTCTTC. Amino acids: CASSQVGGSSYNEQFF.

In DNA, the CDR3 is TGTGCCAGCAGCTGGGACAGGGGCGGGCAAGAGACCCAGTACTTC. This sequence encodes CASSWDRGGQETQYF. The V and J genes are TRBV7-6 and TRBJ2-5; TRBD1 agrees at 10 bases. CDR3 length: 15 amino acids. CDR1 SGHVS and CDR2 FNYEAQ come from the germline V gene. Unmatched junction bases numbered 4, after V lost 4 bases and J lost 2 bases.

V is TRBV27 and J is TRBJ2-1; 12 positions match TRBD2. The germline V gene has CDR1 MNHEY and CDR2 SMNVEV (reference sequence). V lost 7 bases, J lost 9 bases, and 7 bases stayed unmatched. The CDR3 sequence is 14 residues long. The CDR3 DNA reads as TGTGCCAGCAAGGGGCTAGCGGGAGGGGGTGAGCAGTTCTTC. The encoded protein is CASKGLAGGGEQFF.

This chain links TRBV6-1 with TRBJ2-7; 7 bases are shared with TRBD2. The junction had 7 bases not matched to a gene; V was cut back by 2 bases and J by 0 bases. The length of the CDR3 is 16 residues. CDR1 is MNHNS, CDR2 SASEGT, per germline. The CDR3 sequence: CASSEPSGLSSYEQYF. The CDR3 coding sequence is TGTGCCAGCAGTGAACCTAGCGGCCTAAGCTCCTACGAGCAGTACTTC.

Only one count was recorded for this clone. This chain connects TRBV12-5 to TRBJ1-1, with 7 bases that match TRBD1. This CDR3 comprises 14 residues. Germline loops: CDR1 LGHNT, CDR2 FRNRAP. V was pared by 1 base and J by 5 bases, with 4 bases of the junction left unmatched. CDR3 amino acids: CASGLDQGVTEAFF. The CDR3 DNA reads as TGTGCTAGTGGTTTGGATCAGGGGGTGACTGAAGCTTTCTTT.

The V call is TRBV9, the J call TRBJ2-1, with D perhaps being TRBD1 or TRBD2 (6 bases each). CDR1 is SGDLS and CDR2 is YYNGEE in the germline V gene. There are 14 residues in the CDR3. Trimming stripped 1 base from V and 7 bases from J, with 12 bases between. CDR3 region: CASSVTGAGNEQFF. The CDR3 coding sequence is TGTGCCAGCAGCGTAACGGGGGCGGGGAATGAGCAGTTCTTC.

This clone was recorded a few times. This same CDR3 is encoded by further DNA sequences in the sample. This chain uses TRBV5-6 with TRBJ2-7; D is uncertain. Germline-derived CDR1 and CDR2 are SGHDT and YYEEEE. This CDR3 has 12 residues. V lost 0 bases and J lost 3, with 4 bases in between. CDR3 coding DNA: TGTGCCAGCAGCTTGGACCGCTACGAGCAGTACTTC. Translating it yields CASSLDRYEQYF.

V gene TRBV9 combines with J gene TRBJ2-3; 9 bases match TRBD2. V was pared by 4 bases and J by 4 bases, with 10 bases of the junction left unmatched. This CDR3 spans 16 amino acids. Germline V CDR1 and CDR2: SGDLS, YYNGEE. CDR3 coding DNA: TGTGCCAGCAGCCAACCCTGGCGGGGGGGCTCAGATACGCAGTATTTT. Its translation: CASSQPWRGGSDTQYF.

The J gene is TRBJ2-4, the V gene TRBV12-3 or TRBV12-4, with 9 bases fitting TRBD1. The CDR3 is 13 residues long. V lost 7 bases and J lost 5; bases outside the gene matches: 3. The CDR3 DNA is TGTGCCAGCATCAGGACAGGGGAAAACATTCAGTACTTC. The encoded protein is CASIRTGENIQYF.

The chain carries TRBV12-5 and TRBJ2-3; 15 nucleotides line up with TRBD2. The CDR3 consists of 16 residues. Germline V lookup: CDR1 LGHNT, CDR2 FRNRAP. Trimming at V came to 4 bases and at J to 5 bases, leaving 4 bases not matched to a gene. The CDR3 DNA follows: TGTGCTAGTGGTTCCGGACTAGCGGGAGGGAAAGATACGCAGTATTTT. Protein sequence: CASGSGLAGGKDTQYF.

The chain has TRBV18 and TRBJ2-5, with D perhaps TRBD1 or TRBD2 (5 bases each). V was trimmed by 0 bases and J by 1 base, leaving 9 bases between them. Germline lookup yields CDR1 KGHSH and CDR2 LQKENI. There are 15 residues in the CDR3. The CDR3 sequence is CASSPPNGGQETQYF. CDR3 coding DNA: TGTGCCAGCTCACCACCGAATGGGGGCCAAGAGACCCAGTACTTC.